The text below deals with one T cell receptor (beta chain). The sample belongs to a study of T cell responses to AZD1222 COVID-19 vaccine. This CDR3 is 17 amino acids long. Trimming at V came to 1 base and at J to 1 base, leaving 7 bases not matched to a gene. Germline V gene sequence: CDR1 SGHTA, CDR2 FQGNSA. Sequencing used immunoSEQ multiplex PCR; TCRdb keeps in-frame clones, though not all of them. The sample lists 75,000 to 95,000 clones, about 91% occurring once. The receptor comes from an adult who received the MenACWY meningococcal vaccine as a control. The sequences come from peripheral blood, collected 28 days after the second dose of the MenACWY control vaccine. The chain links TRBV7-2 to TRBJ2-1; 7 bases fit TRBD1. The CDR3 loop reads CASSLEGGRGSYNEQFF. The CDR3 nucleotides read TGTGCCAGCAGCTTAGAAGGGGGCAGGGGTTCCTACAATGAGCAGTTCTTC.